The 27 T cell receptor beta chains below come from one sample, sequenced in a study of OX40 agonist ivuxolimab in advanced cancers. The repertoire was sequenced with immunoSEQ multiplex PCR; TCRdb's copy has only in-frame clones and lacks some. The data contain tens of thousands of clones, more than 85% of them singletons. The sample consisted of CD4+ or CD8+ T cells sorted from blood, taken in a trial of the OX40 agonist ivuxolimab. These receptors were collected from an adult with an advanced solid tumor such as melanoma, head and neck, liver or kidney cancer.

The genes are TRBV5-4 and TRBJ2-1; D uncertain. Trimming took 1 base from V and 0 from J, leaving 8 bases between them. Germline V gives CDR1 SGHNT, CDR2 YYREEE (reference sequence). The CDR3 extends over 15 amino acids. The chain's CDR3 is CASSLFGNSYNEQFF. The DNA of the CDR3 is TGTGCCAGCAGCTTGTTTGGGAACTCCTACAATGAGCAGTTCTTC.

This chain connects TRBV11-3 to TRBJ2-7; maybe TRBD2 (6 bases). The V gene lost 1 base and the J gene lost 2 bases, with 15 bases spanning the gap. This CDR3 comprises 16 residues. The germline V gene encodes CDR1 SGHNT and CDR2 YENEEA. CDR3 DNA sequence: TGTGCCAGCAGCTTAGCCCCCGGAGGGCCACCCTACGAGCAGTACTTC. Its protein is CASSLAPGGPPYEQYF.

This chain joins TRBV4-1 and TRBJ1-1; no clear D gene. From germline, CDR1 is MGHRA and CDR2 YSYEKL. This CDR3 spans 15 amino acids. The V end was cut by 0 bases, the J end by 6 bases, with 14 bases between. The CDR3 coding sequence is TGCGCCAGCAGCCAAGAACTGGGAGCACGGGCTGAAGCTTTCTTT. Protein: CASSQELGARAEAFF.

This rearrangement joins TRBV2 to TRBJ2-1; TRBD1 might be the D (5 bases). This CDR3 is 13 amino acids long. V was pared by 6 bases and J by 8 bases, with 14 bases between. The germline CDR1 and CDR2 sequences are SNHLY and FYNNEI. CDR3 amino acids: CASRGPSVYEQFF. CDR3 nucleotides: TGTGCCAGCAGGGGGCCTAGTGTCTATGAGCAGTTCTTC. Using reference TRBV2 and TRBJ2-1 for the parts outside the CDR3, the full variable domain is EPEVTQTPSHQVTQMGQEVILRCVPISNHLYFYWYRQILGQKVEFLVSFYNNEISEKSEIFDDQFSVERPDGSNFTLKIRSTKLEDSAMYFCASRGPSVYEQFFGPGTRLTVL.

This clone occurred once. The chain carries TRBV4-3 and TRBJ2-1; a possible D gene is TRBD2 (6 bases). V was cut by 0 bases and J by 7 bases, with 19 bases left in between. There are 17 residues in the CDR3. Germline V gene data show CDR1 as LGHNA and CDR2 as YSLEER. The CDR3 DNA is TGCGCCAGCAGCCAAGATCGATCGGGAGTAACTCCTAATGAGCAGTTCTTC. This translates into CASSQDRSGVTPNEQFF.

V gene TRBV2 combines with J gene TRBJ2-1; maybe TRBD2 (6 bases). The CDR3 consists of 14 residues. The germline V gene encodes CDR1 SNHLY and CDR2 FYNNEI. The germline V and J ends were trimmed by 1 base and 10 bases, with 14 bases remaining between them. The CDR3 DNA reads TGTGCCAGCAGTGAAGAGGTAGCGGCCAAGGAGCAGTTCTTC. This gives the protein CASSEEVAAKEQFF.

CDR3 in amino acids: CASSHWGQGYSNQPQHF. Written as DNA, the CDR3 is TGTGCCAGCAGCCATTGGGGACAGGGGTACAGCAATCAGCCCCAGCATTTT. The V call is TRBV7-9, the J call TRBJ1-5; 10 bases are a match to TRBD1. The V and J ends lost 5 bases and 1 base, in that order; junction bases with no gene match: 8. CDR1 and CDR2 from the germline V gene are SEHNR and FQNEAQ (reference sequence). The CDR3 totals 17 residues.

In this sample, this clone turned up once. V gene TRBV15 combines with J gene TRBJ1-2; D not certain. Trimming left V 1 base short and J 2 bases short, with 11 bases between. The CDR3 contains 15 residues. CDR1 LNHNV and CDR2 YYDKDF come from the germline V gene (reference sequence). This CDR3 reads CATSRAPDGNYGYTF. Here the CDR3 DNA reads TGTGCCACCAGCAGAGCCCCGGACGGGAACTATGGCTACACCTTC.

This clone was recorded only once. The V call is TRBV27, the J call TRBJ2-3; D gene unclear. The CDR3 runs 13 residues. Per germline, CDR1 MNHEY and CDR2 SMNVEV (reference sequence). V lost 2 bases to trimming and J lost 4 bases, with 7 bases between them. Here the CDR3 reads CASSLGRADTQYF. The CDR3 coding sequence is TGTGCCAGCAGTTTAGGCCGGGCAGATACGCAGTATTTT.

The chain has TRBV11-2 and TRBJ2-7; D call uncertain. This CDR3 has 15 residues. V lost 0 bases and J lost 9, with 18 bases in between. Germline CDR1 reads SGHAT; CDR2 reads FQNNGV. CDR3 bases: TGTGCCAGCAGCTTAGATAAAGTGGCCGGGTTTGGGCAGTACTTC. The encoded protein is CASSLDKVAGFGQYF.

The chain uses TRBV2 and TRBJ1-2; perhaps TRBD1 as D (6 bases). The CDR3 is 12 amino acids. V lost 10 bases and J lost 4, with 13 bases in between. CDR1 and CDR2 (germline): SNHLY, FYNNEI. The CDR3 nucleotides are TGTGCCAACGAGGGGGGGATCTATGGCTACACCTTC. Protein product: CANEGGIYGYTF.

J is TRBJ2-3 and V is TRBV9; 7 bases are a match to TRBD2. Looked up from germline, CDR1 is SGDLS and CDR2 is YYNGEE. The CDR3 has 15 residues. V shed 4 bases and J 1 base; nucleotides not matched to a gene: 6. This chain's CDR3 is CASSPPGGGTDTQYF. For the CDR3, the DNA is TGTGCCAGCAGCCCCCCGGGAGGCGGCACAGATACGCAGTATTTT. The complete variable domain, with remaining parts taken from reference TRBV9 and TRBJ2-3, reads DSGVTQTPKHLITATGQRVTLRCSPRSGDLSVYWYQQSLDQGLQFLIQYYNGEERAKGNILERFSAQQFPDLHSELNLSSLELGDSALYFCASSPPGGGTDTQYFGPGTRLTVL.

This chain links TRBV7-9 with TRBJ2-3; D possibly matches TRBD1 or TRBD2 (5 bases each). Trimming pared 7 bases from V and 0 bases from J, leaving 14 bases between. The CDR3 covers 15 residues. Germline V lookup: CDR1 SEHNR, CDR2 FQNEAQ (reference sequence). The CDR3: CASKQSGTSTDTQYF. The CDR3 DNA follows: TGTGCCAGCAAACAATCCGGGACGAGCACAGATACGCAGTATTTT.

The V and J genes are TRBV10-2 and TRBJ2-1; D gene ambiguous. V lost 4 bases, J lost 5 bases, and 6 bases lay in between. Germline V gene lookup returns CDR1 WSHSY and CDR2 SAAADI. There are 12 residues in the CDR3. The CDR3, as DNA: TGCGCCAGCAGTGTTGCCAACAATGAGCAGTTCTTC. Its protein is CASSVANNEQFF.

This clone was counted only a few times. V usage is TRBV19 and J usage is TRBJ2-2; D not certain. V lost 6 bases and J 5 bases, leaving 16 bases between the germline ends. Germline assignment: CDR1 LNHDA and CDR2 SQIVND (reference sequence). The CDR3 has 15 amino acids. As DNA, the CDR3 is TGTGCCAGTAGAGCGATTGGGATGGAGACCGGGGAGCTGTTTTTT. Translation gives CASRAIGMETGELFF.

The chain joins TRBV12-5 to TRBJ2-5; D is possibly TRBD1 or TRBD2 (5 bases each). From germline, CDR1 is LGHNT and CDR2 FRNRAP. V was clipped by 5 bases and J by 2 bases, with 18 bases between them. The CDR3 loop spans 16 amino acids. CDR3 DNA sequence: TGTGCTAGTGGTGGGGAGAACGGGGCGGTACAAGAGACCCAGTACTTC. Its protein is CASGGENGAVQETQYF. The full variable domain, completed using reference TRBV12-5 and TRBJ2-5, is DARVTQTPRHKVTEMGQEVTMRCQPILGHNTVFWYRQTMMQGLELLAYFRNRAPLDDSGMPKDRFSAEMPDATLATLKIQPSEPRDSAVYFCASGGENGAVQETQYFGPGTRLLVL.

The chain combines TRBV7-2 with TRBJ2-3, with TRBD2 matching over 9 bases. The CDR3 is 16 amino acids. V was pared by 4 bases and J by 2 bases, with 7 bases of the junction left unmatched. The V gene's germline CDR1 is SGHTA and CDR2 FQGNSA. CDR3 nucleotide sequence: TGTGCCAGCAGCTCAAGACTAGCGGAACTCACAGATACGCAGTATTTT. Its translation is CASSSRLAELTDTQYF.

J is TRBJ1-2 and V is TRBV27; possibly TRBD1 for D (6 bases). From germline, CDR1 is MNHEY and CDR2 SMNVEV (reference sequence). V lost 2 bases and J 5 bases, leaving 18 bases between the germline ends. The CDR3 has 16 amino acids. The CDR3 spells CASSLEGGQLPYGYTF. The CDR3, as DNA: TGTGCCAGCAGTTTAGAAGGTGGACAGCTTCCTTATGGCTACACCTTC.

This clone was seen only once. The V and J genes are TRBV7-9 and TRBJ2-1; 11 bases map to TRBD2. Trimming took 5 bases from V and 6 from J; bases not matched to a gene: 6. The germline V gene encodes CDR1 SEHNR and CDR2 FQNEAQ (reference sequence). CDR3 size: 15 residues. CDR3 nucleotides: TGTGCCAGCAGCACCACTAGCGGGAGTTTCAATGAGCAGTTCTTC. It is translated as CASSTTSGSFNEQFF.

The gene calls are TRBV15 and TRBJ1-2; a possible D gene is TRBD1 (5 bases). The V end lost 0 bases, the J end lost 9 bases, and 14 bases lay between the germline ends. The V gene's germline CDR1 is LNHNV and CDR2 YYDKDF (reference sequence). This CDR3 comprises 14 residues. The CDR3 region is CATSRDGGVVSYTF. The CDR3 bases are TGTGCCACCAGCAGAGATGGGGGAGTGGTTAGCTACACCTTC.

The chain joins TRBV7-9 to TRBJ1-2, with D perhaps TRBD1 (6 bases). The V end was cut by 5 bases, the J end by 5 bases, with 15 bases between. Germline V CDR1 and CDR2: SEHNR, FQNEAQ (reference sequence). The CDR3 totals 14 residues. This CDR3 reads CASSRAGTPYGYTF. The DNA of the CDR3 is TGTGCCAGCAGCCGGGCCGGGACACCGTATGGCTACACCTTC.

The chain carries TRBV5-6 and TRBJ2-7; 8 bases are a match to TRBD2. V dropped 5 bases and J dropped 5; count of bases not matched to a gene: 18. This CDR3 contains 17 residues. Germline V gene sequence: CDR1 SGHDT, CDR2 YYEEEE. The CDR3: CASSSSHSGLAPHEQYF. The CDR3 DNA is TGTGCCAGCAGTTCAAGCCATAGTGGACTAGCCCCCCACGAGCAGTACTTC.

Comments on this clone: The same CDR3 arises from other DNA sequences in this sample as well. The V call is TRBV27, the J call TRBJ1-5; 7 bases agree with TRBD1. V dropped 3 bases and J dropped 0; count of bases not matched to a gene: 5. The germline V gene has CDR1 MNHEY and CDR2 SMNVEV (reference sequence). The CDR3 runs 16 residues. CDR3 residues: CASSLSGQNSNQPQHF. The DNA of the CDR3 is TGTGCCAGCAGTTTGTCGGGACAGAATAGCAATCAGCCCCAGCATTTT.

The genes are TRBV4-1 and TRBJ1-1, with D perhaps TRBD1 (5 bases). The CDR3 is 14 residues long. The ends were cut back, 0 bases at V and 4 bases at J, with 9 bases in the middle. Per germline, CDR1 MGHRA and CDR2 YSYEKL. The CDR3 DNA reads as TGCGCCAGCAGCCAAGACGATGGGGCCACTGAAGCTTTCTTT. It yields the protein CASSQDDGATEAFF.

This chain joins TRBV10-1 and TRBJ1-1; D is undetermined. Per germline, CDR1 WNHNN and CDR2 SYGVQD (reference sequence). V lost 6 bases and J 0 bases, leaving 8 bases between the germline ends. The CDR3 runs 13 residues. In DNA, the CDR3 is TGCGCCAGCAGCGGAACAATGAACACTGAAGCTTTCTTT. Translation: CASSGTMNTEAFF.

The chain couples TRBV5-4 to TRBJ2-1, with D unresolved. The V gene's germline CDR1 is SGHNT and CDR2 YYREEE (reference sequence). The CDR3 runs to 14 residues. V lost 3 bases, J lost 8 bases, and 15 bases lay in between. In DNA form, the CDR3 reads TGTGCCAGCAGCTCAATCGGTAGTGGCGATGAGCAGTTCTTC. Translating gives CASSSIGSGDEQFF. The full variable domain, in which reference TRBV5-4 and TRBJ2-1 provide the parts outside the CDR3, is ETGVTQSPTHLIKTRGQQVTLRCSSQSGHNTVSWYQQALGQGPQFIFQYYREEENGRGNFPPRFSGLQFPNYSSELNVNALELDDSALYLCASSSIGSGDEQFFGPGTRLTVL.

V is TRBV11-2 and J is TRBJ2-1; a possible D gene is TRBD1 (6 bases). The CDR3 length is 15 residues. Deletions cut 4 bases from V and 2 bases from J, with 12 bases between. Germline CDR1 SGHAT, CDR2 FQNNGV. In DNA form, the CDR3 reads TGTGCCAGCAGCTCATACCAGGGGACCTACAATGAGCAGTTCTTC. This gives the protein CASSSYQGTYNEQFF.